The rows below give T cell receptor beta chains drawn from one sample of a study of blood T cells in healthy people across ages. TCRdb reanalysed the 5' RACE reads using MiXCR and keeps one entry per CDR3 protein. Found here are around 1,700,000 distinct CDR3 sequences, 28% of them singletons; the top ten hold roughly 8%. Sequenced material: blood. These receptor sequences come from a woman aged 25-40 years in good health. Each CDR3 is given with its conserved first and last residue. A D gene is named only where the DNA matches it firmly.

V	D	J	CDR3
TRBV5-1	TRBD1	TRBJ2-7	CASSLVGQGRNEQYF
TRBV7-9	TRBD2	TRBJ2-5	CASSGERGGVETQYF
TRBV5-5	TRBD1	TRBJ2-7	CASSDDRVLIYEQYF
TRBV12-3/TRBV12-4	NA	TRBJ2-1	CASMNRGALPGSYNEQFF
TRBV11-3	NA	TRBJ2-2	CASSLVPGELFF
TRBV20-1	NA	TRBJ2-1	CSAPRGGWNEQFF
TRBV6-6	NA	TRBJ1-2	CASSQQANYGYTF
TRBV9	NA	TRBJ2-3	CASSGLQGGTSTDTQYF
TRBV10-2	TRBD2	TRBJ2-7	CAISSGRSSYEQYF
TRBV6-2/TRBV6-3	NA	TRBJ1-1	CASSFGLISNTEAFF
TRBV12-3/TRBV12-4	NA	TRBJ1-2	CASTEGAGAFYGYTF
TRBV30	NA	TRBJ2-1	CAWSGGRVVINDEQFF
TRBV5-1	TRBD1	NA	CASSRGTGQSDEQYF
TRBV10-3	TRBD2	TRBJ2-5	CATQGGGETQYF
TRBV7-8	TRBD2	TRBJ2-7	CASSKAGGTIYEQYF
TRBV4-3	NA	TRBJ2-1	CASSQVQGRRNEQFF
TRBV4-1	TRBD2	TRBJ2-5	CASSQVSERGGPKTQYF
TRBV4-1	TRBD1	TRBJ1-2	CASRGQGTSNYGYTF
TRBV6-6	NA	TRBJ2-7	CASSRTAGTAGEQYF
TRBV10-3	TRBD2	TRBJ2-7	CAISEGLASGNDEQYF
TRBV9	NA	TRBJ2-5	CASSVGLIQETQYF
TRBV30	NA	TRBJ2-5	CAWSVPYTPEAQETQYF
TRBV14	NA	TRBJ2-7	CASSQDNLQQYF
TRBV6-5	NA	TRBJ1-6	CASRNQGSLHF
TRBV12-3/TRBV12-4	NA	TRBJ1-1	CASSLSPRARLNTEAFF
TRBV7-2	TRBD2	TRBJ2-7	CASSWTSSYEQYF
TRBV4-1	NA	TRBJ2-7	CASSQAHSREPYEQYF
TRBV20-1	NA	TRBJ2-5	CSAKRIQETQYF
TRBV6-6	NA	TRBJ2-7	CASSSRTVYYEQYF
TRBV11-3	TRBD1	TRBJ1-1	CASSPGTAGEAFF
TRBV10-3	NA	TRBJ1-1	CAISPSEGAEAFF
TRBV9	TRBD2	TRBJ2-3	CASSVGTSATTDTQYF
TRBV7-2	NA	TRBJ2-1	CASSRVAAAYNEQFF
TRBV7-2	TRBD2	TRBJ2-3	CASRSTSGGTTGPDTQYF
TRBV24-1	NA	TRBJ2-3	CATSDFTRGSTDTQYF
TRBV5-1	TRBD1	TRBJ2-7	CASSLGGQNSYEQYF
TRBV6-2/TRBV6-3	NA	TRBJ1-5	CASSKQPSPDYSNQPQHF
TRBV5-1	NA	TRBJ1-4	CASSLIQGERRNEKLFF
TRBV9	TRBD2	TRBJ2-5	CASSLSGAPQETQYF
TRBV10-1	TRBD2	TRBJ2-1	CASTPGGTADVLFF
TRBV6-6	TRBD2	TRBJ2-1	CASSYGLAGGNEQFF
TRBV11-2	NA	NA	CASSFLNSETQYF
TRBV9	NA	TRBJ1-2	CASSEGIGDYGYTF
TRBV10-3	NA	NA	CAISEDSEQYF
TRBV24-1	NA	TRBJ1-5	CATSETNRNQPQHF